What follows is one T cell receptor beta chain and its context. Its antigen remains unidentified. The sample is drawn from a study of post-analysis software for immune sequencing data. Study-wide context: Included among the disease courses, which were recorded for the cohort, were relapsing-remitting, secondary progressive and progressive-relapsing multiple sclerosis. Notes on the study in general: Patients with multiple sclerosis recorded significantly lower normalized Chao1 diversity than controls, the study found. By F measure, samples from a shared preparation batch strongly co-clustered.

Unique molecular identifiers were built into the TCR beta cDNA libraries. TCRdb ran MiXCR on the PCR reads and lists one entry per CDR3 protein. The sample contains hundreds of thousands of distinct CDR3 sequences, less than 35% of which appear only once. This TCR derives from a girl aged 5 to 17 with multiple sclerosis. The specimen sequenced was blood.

This CDR3 is CASSSQDNNEQFF. The CDR3 nucleotides read TGTGCCAGCAGTTCACAGGATAACAATGAGCAGTTCTTC. The chain has TRBV12-3 or TRBV12-4 and TRBJ2-1, with TRBD1 as a possible D gene (5 bases). This CDR3 is 13 amino acids long. The V gene lost 4 bases and the J gene lost 5 bases, with 9 bases spanning the gap.